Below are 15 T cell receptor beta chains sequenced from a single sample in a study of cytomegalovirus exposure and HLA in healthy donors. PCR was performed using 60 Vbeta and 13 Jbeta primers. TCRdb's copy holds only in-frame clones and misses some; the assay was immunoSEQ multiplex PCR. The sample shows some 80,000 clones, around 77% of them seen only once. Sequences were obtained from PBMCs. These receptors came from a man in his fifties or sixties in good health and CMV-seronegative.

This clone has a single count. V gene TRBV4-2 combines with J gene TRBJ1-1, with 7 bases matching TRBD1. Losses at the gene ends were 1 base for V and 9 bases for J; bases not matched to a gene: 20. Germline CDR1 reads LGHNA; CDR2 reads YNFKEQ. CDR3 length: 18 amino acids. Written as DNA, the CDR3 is TGTGCCAGCAGCCAAGTCAAAAACACCGGGACAGACAATACACAAGCTTTCTTT. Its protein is CASSQVKNTGTDNTQAFF.

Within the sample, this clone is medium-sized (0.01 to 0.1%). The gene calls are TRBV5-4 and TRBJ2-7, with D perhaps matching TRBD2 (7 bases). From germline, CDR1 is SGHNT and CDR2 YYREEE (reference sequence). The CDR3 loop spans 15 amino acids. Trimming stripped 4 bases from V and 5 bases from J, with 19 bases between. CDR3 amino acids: CASSGGEGLVNEQYF. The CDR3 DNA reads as TGTGCCAGCAGCGGGGGCGAAGGACTAGTAAACGAGCAGTACTTC.

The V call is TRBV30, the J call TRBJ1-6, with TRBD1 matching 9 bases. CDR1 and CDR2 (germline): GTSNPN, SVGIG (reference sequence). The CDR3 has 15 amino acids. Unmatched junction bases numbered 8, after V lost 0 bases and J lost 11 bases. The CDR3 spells CAWSVRGQGIAPLHF. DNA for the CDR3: TGTGCCTGGAGTGTACGGGGACAGGGAATTGCACCCCTCCACTTT.

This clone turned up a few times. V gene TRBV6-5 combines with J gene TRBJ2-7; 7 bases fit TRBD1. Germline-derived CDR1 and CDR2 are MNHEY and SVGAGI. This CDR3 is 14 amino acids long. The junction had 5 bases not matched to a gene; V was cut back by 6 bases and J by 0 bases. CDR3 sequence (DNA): TGTGCCAGCAGAAACAGGGGAACCTCCTACGAGCAGTACTTC. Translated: CASRNRGTSYEQYF.

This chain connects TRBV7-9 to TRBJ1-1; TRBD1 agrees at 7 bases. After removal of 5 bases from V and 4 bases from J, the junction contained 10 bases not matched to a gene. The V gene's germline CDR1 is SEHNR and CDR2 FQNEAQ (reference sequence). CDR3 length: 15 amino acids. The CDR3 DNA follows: TGTGCCAGCAGCCGAACGACAGGGATTATCACTGAAGCTTTCTTT. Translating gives CASSRTTGIITEAFF.

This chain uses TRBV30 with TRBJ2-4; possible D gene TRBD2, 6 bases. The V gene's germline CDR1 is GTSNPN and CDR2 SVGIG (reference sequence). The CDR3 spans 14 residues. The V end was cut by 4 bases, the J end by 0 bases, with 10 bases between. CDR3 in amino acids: CAWNSGLAKNIQYF. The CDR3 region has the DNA TGTGCCTGGAATAGCGGATTAGCCAAAAACATTCAGTACTTC.

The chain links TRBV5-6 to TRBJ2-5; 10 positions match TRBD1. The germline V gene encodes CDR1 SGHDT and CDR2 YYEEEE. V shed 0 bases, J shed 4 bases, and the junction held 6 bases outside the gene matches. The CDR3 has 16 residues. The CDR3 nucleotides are TGTGCCAGCAGCTTGGCGGGACAGGGGCAGGGAGAGACCCAGTACTTC. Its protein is CASSLAGQGQGETQYF. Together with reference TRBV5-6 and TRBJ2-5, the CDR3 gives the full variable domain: DAGVTQSPTHLIKTRGQQVTLRCSPKSGHDTVSWYQQALGQGPQFIFQYYEEEERQRGNFPDRFSGHQFPNYSSELNVNALLLGDSALYLCASSLAGQGQGETQYFGPGTRLLVL.

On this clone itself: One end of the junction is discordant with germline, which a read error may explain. The CDR3 is CASSPRTGGGWNAEAFF. CDR3 bases: TGTGCCAGCAGCCCCCGGACAGGGGGCGGTTGGAACGCTGAAGCTTTCTTT. V gene TRBV7-9 combines with J gene TRBJ1-1, with 11 bases fitting TRBD1. This CDR3 has 17 residues. CDR1 is SEHNR and CDR2 is FQNEAQ in the germline V gene (reference sequence).

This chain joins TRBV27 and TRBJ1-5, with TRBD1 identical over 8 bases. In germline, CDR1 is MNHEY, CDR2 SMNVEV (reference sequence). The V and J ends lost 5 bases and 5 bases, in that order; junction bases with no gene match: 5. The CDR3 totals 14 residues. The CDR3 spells CASSERTGYQPQHF. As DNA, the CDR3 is TGTGCCAGCAGTGAAAGGACAGGGTATCAGCCCCAGCATTTT.

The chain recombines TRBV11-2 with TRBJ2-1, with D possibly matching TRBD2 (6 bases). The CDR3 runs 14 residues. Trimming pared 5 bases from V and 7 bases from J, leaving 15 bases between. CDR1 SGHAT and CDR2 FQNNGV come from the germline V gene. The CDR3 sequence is CASSPVWRGNEQFF. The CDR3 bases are TGTGCCAGCAGCCCAGTTTGGCGGGGAAATGAGCAGTTCTTC.

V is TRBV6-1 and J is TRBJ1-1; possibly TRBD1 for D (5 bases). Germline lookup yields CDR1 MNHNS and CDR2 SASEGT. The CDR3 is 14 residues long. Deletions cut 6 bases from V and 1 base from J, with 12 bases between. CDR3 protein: CASSTGGGNTEAFF. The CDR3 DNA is TGTGCCAGCAGCACCGGGGGAGGGAACACTGAAGCTTTCTTT.

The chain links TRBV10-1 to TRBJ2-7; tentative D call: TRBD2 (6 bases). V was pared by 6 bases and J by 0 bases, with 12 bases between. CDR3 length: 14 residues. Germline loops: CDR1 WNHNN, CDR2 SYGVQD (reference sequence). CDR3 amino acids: CASRMGGNSYEQYF. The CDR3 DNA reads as TGCGCCAGCAGGATGGGCGGGAACTCCTACGAGCAGTACTTC.

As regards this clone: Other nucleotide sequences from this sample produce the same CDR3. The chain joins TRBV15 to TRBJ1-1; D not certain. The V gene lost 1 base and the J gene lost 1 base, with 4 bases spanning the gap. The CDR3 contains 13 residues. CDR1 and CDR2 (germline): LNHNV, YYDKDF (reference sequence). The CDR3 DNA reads TGTGCCACCAGCAGAGGGCAGAACACTGAAGCTTTCTTT. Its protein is CATSRGQNTEAFF.

CDR3 amino acids: CASSQDRVGSNQPQHF. DNA of the CDR3: TGTGCCAGCAGTCAAGACAGGGTCGGGAGCAATCAGCCCCAGCATTTT. The chain employs TRBV6-1 and TRBJ1-5, with 7 bases matching TRBD1. With 5 bases clipped from V and 1 base from J, the junction kept 8 bases outside the gene matches. The CDR3 extends over 16 amino acids. Per germline, CDR1 MNHNS and CDR2 SASEGT.

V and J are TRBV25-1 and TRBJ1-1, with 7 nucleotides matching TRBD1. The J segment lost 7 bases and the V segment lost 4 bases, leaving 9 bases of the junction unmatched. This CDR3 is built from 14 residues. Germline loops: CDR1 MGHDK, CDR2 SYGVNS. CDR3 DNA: TGTGCCAGCAGTGTGCCCGGGACAGCTTATGAAGCTTTCTTT. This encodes CASSVPGTAYEAFF.